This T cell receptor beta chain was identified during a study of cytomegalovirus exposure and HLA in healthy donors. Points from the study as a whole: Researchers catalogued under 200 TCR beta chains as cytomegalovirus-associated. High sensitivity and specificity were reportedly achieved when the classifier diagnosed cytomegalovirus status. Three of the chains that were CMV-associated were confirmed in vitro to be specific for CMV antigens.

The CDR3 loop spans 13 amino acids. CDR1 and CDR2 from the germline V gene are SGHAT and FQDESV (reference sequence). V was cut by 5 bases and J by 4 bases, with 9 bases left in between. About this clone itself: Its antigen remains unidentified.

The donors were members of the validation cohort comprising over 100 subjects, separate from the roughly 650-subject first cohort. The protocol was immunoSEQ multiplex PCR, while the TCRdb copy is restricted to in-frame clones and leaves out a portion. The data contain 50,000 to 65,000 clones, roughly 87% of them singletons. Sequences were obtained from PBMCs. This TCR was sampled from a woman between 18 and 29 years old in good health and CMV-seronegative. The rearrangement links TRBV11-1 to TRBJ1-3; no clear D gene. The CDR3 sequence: CASSPRLGNTIYF. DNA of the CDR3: TGTGCCAGCAGCCCTCGACTCGGAAACACCATATATTTT.